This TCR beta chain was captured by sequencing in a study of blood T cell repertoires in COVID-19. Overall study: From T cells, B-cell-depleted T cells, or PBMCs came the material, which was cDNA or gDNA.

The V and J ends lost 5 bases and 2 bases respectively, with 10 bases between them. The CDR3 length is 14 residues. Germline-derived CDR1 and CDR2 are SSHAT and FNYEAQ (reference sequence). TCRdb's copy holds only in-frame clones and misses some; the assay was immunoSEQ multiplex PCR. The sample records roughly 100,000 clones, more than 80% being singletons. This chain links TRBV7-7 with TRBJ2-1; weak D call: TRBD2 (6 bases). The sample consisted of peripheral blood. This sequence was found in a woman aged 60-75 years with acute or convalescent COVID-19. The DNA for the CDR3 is TGTGCCAGCAGCCCAAGGGAGGCCTACAATGAGCAGTTCTTC. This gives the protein CASSPREAYNEQFF.